This entry features one T cell receptor (beta chain) sequence. The CDR3 loop spans 13 amino acids. Germline CDR1 is SGHVS and CDR2 is FNYEAQ. Trimming cost V 5 bases and J 1 base, with 8 bases left between them. This record belongs to a study of T cell changes during pregnancy in multiple sclerosis. Sequencing was performed with immunoSEQ multiplex PCR; in TCRdb, only in-frame clones are kept and a portion is missing. The table shows more than 65,000 clones, with about nine tenths occurring only once. The sequences come from CD4+ T cells from peripheral blood mononuclear cells, collected before pregnancy. This TCR derives from a female donor with multiple sclerosis, enrolled in a pregnancy study. The chain couples TRBV7-6 to TRBJ1-1; possibly TRBD1 for D (6 bases). CDR3 in amino acids: CASSTQGNTEAFF. The DNA for the CDR3 is TGTGCCAGCAGCACACAGGGGAACACTGAAGCTTTCTTT.